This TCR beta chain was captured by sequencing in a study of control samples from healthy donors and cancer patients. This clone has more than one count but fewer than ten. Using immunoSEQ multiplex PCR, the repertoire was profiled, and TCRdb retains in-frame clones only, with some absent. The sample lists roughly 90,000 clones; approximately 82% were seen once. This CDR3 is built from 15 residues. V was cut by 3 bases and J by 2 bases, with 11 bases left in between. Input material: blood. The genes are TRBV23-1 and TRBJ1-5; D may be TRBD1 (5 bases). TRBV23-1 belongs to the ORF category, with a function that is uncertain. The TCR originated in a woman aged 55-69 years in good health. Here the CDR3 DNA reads TGCGCCAGCAGTCAGGGGGGGGTTGGCAATCAGCCCCAGCATTTT. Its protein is CASSQGGVGNQPQHF.